This T cell receptor (beta chain) was identified during a study of PD-1 blockade in classical Hodgkin lymphoma. Study information: Patients got intravenous nivolumab 3 mg/kg every 2 weeks. Findings of the study overall: Individuals initiating nivolumab under 1 year after ASCT were excluded. Factors driving the repertoire differences, possibly disease activity or prior therapy, remain undefined. Complete responders' diversity at baseline resembled that of newly diagnosed patients.

Each and every patient relapsed after autologous stem cell transplantation, and patients got differing brentuximab vedotin exposure. Regarding this clone: Its specificity is unknown.

TCRdb's table, derived via immunoSEQ multiplex PCR, lists solely in-frame clones and lacks some. The sample includes about 37,000 clones, 76% seen only once; the top ten take roughly 16%. The specimen was peripheral blood mononuclear cells (PBMCs), collected before the second cycle of nivolumab. The clonotype comes from a human donor with classical Hodgkin lymphoma.

As DNA, the CDR3 is TGTGCCAGCAGCTTGCGGCAGGGAGGAGGAGAGACCCAGTACTTC. This sequence encodes CASSLRQGGGETQYF. The V gene is TRBV5-6, the J gene TRBJ2-5, with D maybe TRBD2 (6 bases). CDR3 length: 15 amino acids. CDR1 and CDR2 (germline): SGHDT, YYEEEE. V was cut by 1 base and J by 4 bases, with 14 bases left in between.